A selection of T cell receptor beta chains follows, all from one sample in a study of graft-versus-host responses after intestinal transplantation. Produced via immunoSEQ multiplex PCR; TCRdb's table is partial and in-frame only. The sample yields fewer than 70,000 clones, just under 95% seen once. The source was bone marrow, collected approximately 740 days after intestinal transplantation. These receptors all come from a human patient who received an intestinal transplant, so some T cells may come from the graft donor. Each CDR3 is given with its conserved first and last residue. A D gene is named only where the DNA matches it firmly. Clone size is shown for a subset of rows, as once, few, many or a class of expanded clone.

j_gene: TRBJ2-1; abundance: .; d_gene: TRBD1; v_gene: TRBV6-1; CDR3aa: CASDRDRYNEQFF; CDR3nt: TGTGCCAGCGACAGGGATAGGTACAATGAGCAGTTCTTC
j_gene: TRBJ1-2; abundance: few; d_gene: .; v_gene: TRBV18; CDR3aa: CASSPGGDYGYTF; CDR3nt: TGTGCCAGCTCACCTGGCGGGGACTATGGCTACACCTTC
j_gene: TRBJ2-2; abundance: .; d_gene: TRBD2; v_gene: TRBV11-1; CDR3aa: CASSLGGSLTGELFF; CDR3nt: TGTGCCAGCAGCTTAGGCGGGAGTCTCACCGGGGAGCTGTTTTTT
j_gene: TRBJ1-4; abundance: .; d_gene: TRBD1; v_gene: TRBV15; CDR3aa: CATSRARGPGEKLFF; CDR3nt: TGTGCCACCAGCAGAGCCAGGGGGCCGGGGGAAAAACTGTTTTTT
j_gene: TRBJ2-7; abundance: .; d_gene: TRBD2; v_gene: TRBV4-1; CDR3aa: CASSDPGLDPYEQYF; CDR3nt: TGCGCCAGCAGCGACCCGGGACTAGACCCCTACGAGCAGTACTTC
j_gene: TRBJ2-2; abundance: .; d_gene: .; v_gene: TRBV18; CDR3aa: CASSPLARRNTGELFF; CDR3nt: TGTGCCAGCTCACCGCTAGCGCGTAGGAACACCGGGGAGCTGTTTTTT
j_gene: TRBJ1-2; abundance: .; d_gene: TRBD1; v_gene: TRBV5-4; CDR3aa: CASSFGGQEGGYTF; CDR3nt: TGTGCCAGCAGCTTTGGGGGACAGGAGGGTGGCTACACCTTC
j_gene: TRBJ1-5; abundance: .; d_gene: .; v_gene: TRBV28; CDR3aa: CASSFFRTGQPQHF; CDR3nt: TGTGCCAGCAGTTTTTTTAGGACGGGGCAGCCCCAGCATTTT
j_gene: TRBJ2-7; abundance: .; d_gene: TRBD1; v_gene: TRBV27; CDR3aa: CASSSQTGVGYEQYF; CDR3nt: TGTGCCAGCAGTTCCCAGACAGGGGTAGGGTACGAGCAGTACTTC
j_gene: TRBJ2-3; abundance: once; d_gene: TRBD2; v_gene: TRBV7-9; CDR3aa: CASSFIERERTDTQYF; CDR3nt: TGTGCCAGCAGCTTCATCGAGCGGGAAAGGACAGATACGCAGTATTTT
j_gene: TRBJ1-2; abundance: .; d_gene: .; v_gene: TRBV7-9; CDR3aa: CASSRSYGYTF; CDR3nt: TGTGCCAGCAGCCGAAGTTATGGCTACACCTTC
j_gene: TRBJ1-2; abundance: .; d_gene: .; v_gene: TRBV6-1; CDR3aa: CASSEEGIKRGGRIVYGYTF; CDR3nt: TGTGCCAGCAGTGAGGAGGGGATTAAGCGGGGGGGGAGGATTGTCTATGGCTACACCTTC
j_gene: TRBJ2-5; abundance: .; d_gene: TRBD1; v_gene: TRBV7-6; CDR3aa: CASSARIDRQGKDRGTQYF; CDR3nt: TGTGCCAGCAGCGCCCGCATAGATCGACAGGGGAAAGACCGTGGGACCCAGTACTTC
j_gene: TRBJ1-5; abundance: .; d_gene: TRBD1; v_gene: TRBV18; CDR3aa: CASSPGQGSNQPQHF; CDR3nt: TGTGCCAGCTCACCCGGACAGGGTAGCAATCAGCCCCAGCATTTT
j_gene: TRBJ2-1; abundance: .; d_gene: .; v_gene: TRBV7-7; CDR3aa: CASSPGGPAVSEQFF; CDR3nt: TGTGCCAGCAGCCCGGGCGGGCCTGCCGTTTCTGAGCAGTTCTTC
j_gene: TRBJ1-2; abundance: .; d_gene: .; v_gene: TRBV6-5; CDR3aa: CASSSAGYNYGYTF; CDR3nt: TGTGCCAGCAGTTCCGCAGGGTATAACTATGGCTACACCTTC
j_gene: TRBJ1-1; abundance: few; d_gene: .; v_gene: TRBV5-5; CDR3aa: CASSRTLEAFF; CDR3nt: TGTGCCAGCAGTCGGACCTTGGAAGCTTTCTTT
j_gene: TRBJ1-4; abundance: .; d_gene: TRBD1; v_gene: TRBV14; CDR3aa: CASSHRDSSNEKLFF; CDR3nt: TGTGCCAGCAGCCACCGGGACAGCTCCAATGAAAAACTGTTTTTT
j_gene: TRBJ2-1; abundance: .; d_gene: .; v_gene: TRBV7-9; CDR3aa: CASSRARGTLNEQFF; CDR3nt: TGTGCCAGCAGCCGAGCCCGAGGGACGCTGAATGAGCAGTTCTTC
j_gene: TRBJ2-2; abundance: .; d_gene: TRBD2; v_gene: TRBV7-3; CDR3aa: CASSPAPGEGGGRIGELFF; CDR3nt: TGTGCCAGCAGCCCCGCCCCGGGAGAGGGGGGCGGGAGGATCGGGGAGCTGTTTTTT
j_gene: TRBJ2-5; abundance: .; d_gene: TRBD2; v_gene: TRBV10-1; CDR3aa: CASSDPTSGEETQYF; CDR3nt: TGCGCCAGCAGTGACCCGACTAGCGGAGAAGAGACCCAGTACTTC
j_gene: TRBJ1-4; abundance: .; d_gene: TRBD1; v_gene: TRBV5-5; CDR3aa: CASSLSYRDRGFGGYEKLFF; CDR3nt: TGTGCCAGCAGCCTTAGTTACCGGGACAGGGGTTTCGGGGGATATGAAAAACTGTTTTTT
j_gene: TRBJ1-2; abundance: .; d_gene: .; v_gene: TRBV18; CDR3aa: CASSPEAHANYGYTF; CDR3nt: TGTGCCAGCTCACCAGAGGCCCACGCTAACTATGGCTACACCTTC
j_gene: TRBJ1-2; abundance: once; d_gene: .; v_gene: TRBV4-1; CDR3aa: CASSQALDSALNYGYTF; CDR3nt: TGCGCCAGCAGCCAAGCCCTGGACAGTGCGTTAAACTATGGCTACACCTTC
j_gene: TRBJ2-2; abundance: .; d_gene: .; v_gene: TRBV7-9; CDR3aa: CASSLGDGELFF; CDR3nt: TGTGCCAGCAGCTTAGGGGACGGGGAGCTGTTTTTT
j_gene: TRBJ2-1; abundance: .; d_gene: .; v_gene: TRBV19; CDR3aa: CASSPPLPGEQFF; CDR3nt: TGTGCCAGTAGTCCCCCCCTCCCGGGTGAGCAGTTCTTC
j_gene: TRBJ1-4; abundance: once; d_gene: TRBD1; v_gene: TRBV6-5; CDR3aa: CASSYSRDRNEKLFF; CDR3nt: TGTGCCAGCAGTTACTCGAGGGACAGGAATGAAAAACTGTTTTTT
j_gene: TRBJ2-7; abundance: .; d_gene: .; v_gene: TRBV7-9; CDR3aa: CASSLTGIYEQYF; CDR3nt: TGTGCCAGCAGCCTTACAGGGATCTACGAGCAGTACTTC
j_gene: TRBJ2-3; abundance: .; d_gene: TRBD2; v_gene: TRBV30; CDR3aa: CAWTSGMGDTQYF; CDR3nt: TGTGCCTGGACTAGCGGGATGGGGGATACGCAGTATTTT
j_gene: TRBJ2-7; abundance: .; d_gene: TRBD2; v_gene: TRBV28; CDR3aa: CASRPTSGRYEQYF; CDR3nt: TGTGCCAGCAGGCCGACTAGCGGGAGATACGAGCAGTACTTC
j_gene: TRBJ2-2; abundance: .; d_gene: .; v_gene: TRBV19; CDR3aa: CASSIIGRGSGTGELFF; CDR3nt: TGTGCCAGTAGTATCATAGGACGGGGGTCGGGCACCGGGGAGCTGTTTTTT
j_gene: TRBJ1-4; abundance: .; d_gene: .; v_gene: TRBV6-1; CDR3aa: CASSEVEKLFF; CDR3nt: TGTGCCAGCAGCGAAGTTGAAAAACTGTTTTTT
j_gene: TRBJ2-5; abundance: .; d_gene: TRBD1; v_gene: TRBV6-6; CDR3aa: CASGTGVETQYF; CDR3nt: TGTGCCAGCGGGACAGGAGTGGAGACCCAGTACTTC
j_gene: TRBJ1-6; abundance: .; d_gene: .; v_gene: TRBV5-1; CDR3aa: CASSQEPNSPLHF; CDR3nt: TGCGCCAGCAGCCAGGAACCTAATTCACCCCTCCACTTT
j_gene: TRBJ2-5; abundance: .; d_gene: .; v_gene: TRBV7-2; CDR3aa: CASSSAGTDPRETQYF; CDR3nt: TGTGCCAGCAGCTCCGCCGGGACCGACCCCCGAGAGACCCAGTACTTC
j_gene: TRBJ2-5; abundance: few; d_gene: TRBD2; v_gene: TRBV5-1; CDR3aa: CASSLALAGAQETQYF; CDR3nt: TGCGCCAGCAGCTTGGCCCTAGCGGGGGCCCAAGAGACCCAGTACTTC
j_gene: TRBJ2-1; abundance: .; d_gene: .; v_gene: TRBV10-2; CDR3aa: CASSETRGDEQFF; CDR3nt: TGCGCCAGCAGTGAGACCAGGGGCGATGAGCAGTTCTTC
j_gene: TRBJ1-2; abundance: .; d_gene: TRBD1; v_gene: TRBV10-2; CDR3aa: CASSVGQGAYGYTF; CDR3nt: TGCGCCAGCAGTGTAGGACAGGGGGCATATGGCTACACCTTC
j_gene: TRBJ2-3; abundance: .; d_gene: .; v_gene: TRBV7-6; CDR3aa: CASSFGDTQYF; CDR3nt: TGTGCCAGCAGCTTCGGTGATACGCAGTATTTT
j_gene: TRBJ2-1; abundance: .; d_gene: .; v_gene: TRBV2; CDR3aa: CASSEEGGVSYNEQFF; CDR3nt: TGTGCCAGCAGTGAAGAAGGAGGGGTCTCCTACAATGAGCAGTTCTTC